Shown below are 12 T cell receptor beta chains from a single sample sequenced in a study of preoperative IRX-2 immunotherapy in early breast cancer. Treatment indicated: preoperative locoregional IRX-2 cytokine immunotherapy. Repertoires were generated with immunoSEQ multiplex PCR, while TCRdb's copy carries only in-frame clones and drops some. Among about 98,000 clones, about nine tenths were seen once, and the ten largest hold under 2.5%. The sequencing here drew on tumor tissue, taken after IRX-2 immunotherapy. These receptors came from a human donor with breast cancer.

The chain employs TRBV18 and TRBJ2-1; 8 positions match TRBD2. This CDR3 has 17 residues. Germline assignment: CDR1 KGHSH and CDR2 LQKENI. Losses at the gene ends were 6 bases for V and 4 bases for J; bases not matched to a gene: 14. The CDR3 sequence is CASSPGLAGALYNEQFF. The CDR3 bases are TGTGCCAGCTCCCCTGGCCTAGCGGGTGCCCTATACAATGAGCAGTTCTTC. The whole variable domain, remainder taken from reference TRBV18 and TRBJ2-1, is NAGVMQNPRHLVRRRGQEARLRCSPMKGHSHVYWYRQLPEEGLKFMVYLQKENIIDESGMPKERFSAEFPKEGPSILRIQQVVRGDSAAYFCASSPGLAGALYNEQFFGPGTRLTVL.

The rearrangement links TRBV28 to TRBJ2-7; 7 bases match TRBD1. The CDR3 contains 14 residues. V trimming: 3 bases; J trimming: 4 bases; junction bases outside the gene matches: 6. Germline lookup yields CDR1 MDHEN and CDR2 SYDVKM. CDR3 residues: CASSFNRGGYEQYF. The CDR3 nucleotides read TGTGCCAGCAGTTTTAACAGGGGCGGTTACGAGCAGTACTTC.

This clone was seen a handful of times. The chain carries TRBV6-7 and TRBJ2-7, with D possibly TRBD2 on 5 matching bases. TRBV6-7 is labeled an ORF, and its function is uncertain. With 5 bases removed from V and 0 bases from J, the gap between germline ends came to 14 bases. This CDR3 comprises 15 residues. CDR3 nucleotides: TGTGCCAGCAGTGAAGAGGGCGGTAGCTCCTACGAGCAGTACTTC. Protein product: CASSEEGGSSYEQYF.

The chain carries TRBV7-6 and TRBJ1-6; 7 bases align to TRBD1. The CDR3 is 15 amino acids. V was clipped by 1 base and J by 7 bases; unmatched bases: 4. The germline V gene encodes CDR1 SGHVS and CDR2 FNYEAQ. The CDR3 DNA sequence: TGTGCCAGCAGCTTAGAAGGGGGCTGGAATTCACCCCTCCACTTT. Its translation is CASSLEGGWNSPLHF.

The gene calls are TRBV28 and TRBJ2-5; TRBD1 agrees at 7 bases. Losses at the gene ends were 2 bases for V and 4 bases for J; bases not matched to a gene: 10. This CDR3 contains 16 residues. From germline, CDR1 is MDHEN and CDR2 SYDVKM. The chain's CDR3 is CASSLEGAVLGETQYF. The DNA of the CDR3 is TGTGCCAGCAGTTTAGAGGGGGCCGTATTAGGAGAGACCCAGTACTTC. Full variable domain (rest looked up from reference TRBV28 and TRBJ2-5): DVKVTQSSRYLVKRTGEKVFLECVQDMDHENMFWYRQDPGLGLRLIYFSYDVKMKEKGDIPEGYSVSREKKERFSLILESASTNQTSMYLCASSLEGAVLGETQYFGPGTRLLVL.

This clone was counted once. This chain joins TRBV12-5 and TRBJ2-1; TRBD2 matches at 12 bases. The junction had 11 bases not matched to a gene; V was cut back by 5 bases and J by 9 bases. This CDR3 has 16 amino acids. The germline CDR1 and CDR2 sequences are LGHNT and FRNRAP. The CDR3 here is CASGPPRLAGVGEQFF. DNA for the CDR3: TGTGCTAGTGGTCCCCCAAGACTAGCGGGAGTTGGTGAGCAGTTCTTC.

The V gene is TRBV6-8, the J gene TRBJ2-1, with 13 bases that match TRBD2. This CDR3 spans 16 amino acids. Germline assignment: CDR1 MNHGY and CDR2 SAAAGT. V shed 2 bases, J shed 9 bases, and the junction held 7 bases outside the gene matches. For the CDR3, the DNA is TGTGCCAGCAGTTACACCGGACTAGCGGGGGCCGGTGAGCAGTTCTTC. The encoded protein is CASSYTGLAGAGEQFF.

This chain uses TRBV7-1 with TRBJ1-5, with D hard to call. TRBV7-1 is given ORF status, its function remaining uncertain. V was shortened by 5 bases and J by 0 bases, with 11 bases between the two germline ends. This CDR3 has 15 amino acids. In nucleotides, the CDR3 is TGTGCCAGCAGCGCTAGAGCCTTTAGCAATCAGCCCCAGCATTTT. This encodes CASSARAFSNQPQHF.

The count of this clone is one. The chain recombines TRBV28 with TRBJ1-2; D gene uncertain. The CDR3 has 13 amino acids. V gave up 7 bases and J gave up 8 bases, with 17 bases separating them. CDR1 and CDR2 (germline): MDHEN, SYDVKM. CDR3 bases: TGTGCCAGCACCGAAACGGGTTTTAGCGGCTACACCTTC. It is translated as CASTETGFSGYTF.

The chain has TRBV7-1 and TRBJ1-5, with 10 bases matching TRBD1. Being an ORF, TRBV7-1 has a function that is uncertain. There are 15 residues in the CDR3. The ends lost 5 bases at V and 6 bases at J; junction bases unmatched: 7. Here the CDR3 reads CASSIGTGAAQPQHF. CDR3 bases: TGTGCCAGCAGCATTGGGACAGGGGCGGCTCAGCCCCAGCATTTT.

The V call is TRBV6-8, the J call TRBJ2-1, with TRBD2 identical over 8 bases. Germline V lookup: CDR1 MNHGY, CDR2 SAAAGT. V trimming: 6 bases; J trimming: 7 bases; junction bases outside the gene matches: 11. The CDR3 has 15 residues. CDR3 DNA sequence: TGTGCCAGCAGCGGGGGGAGCGGGAGAGATAATGAGCAGTTCTTC. Encoded protein: CASSGGSGRDNEQFF.

This rearrangement joins TRBV28 to TRBJ2-7; D perhaps matches TRBD2 (5 bases). The CDR3 covers 14 residues. Trimming cost V 8 bases and J 2 bases, with 16 bases left between them. CDR1 is MDHEN and CDR2 is SYDVKM in the germline V gene. The CDR3 nucleotides are TGTGCCAGCGAATCGGGGTCCTTAACCTACGAGCAGTACTTC. It yields the protein CASESGSLTYEQYF.